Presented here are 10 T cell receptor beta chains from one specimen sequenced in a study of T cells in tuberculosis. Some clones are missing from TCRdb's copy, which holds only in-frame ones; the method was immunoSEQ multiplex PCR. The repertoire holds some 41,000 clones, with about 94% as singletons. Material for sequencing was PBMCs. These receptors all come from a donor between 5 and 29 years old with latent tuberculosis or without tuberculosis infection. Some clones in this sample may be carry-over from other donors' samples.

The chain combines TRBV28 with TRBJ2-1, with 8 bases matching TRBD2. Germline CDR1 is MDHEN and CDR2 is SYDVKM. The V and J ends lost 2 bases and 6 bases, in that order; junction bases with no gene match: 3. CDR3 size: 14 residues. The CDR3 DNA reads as TGTGCCAGCAGTTTAGTACTAGCGGTCAATGAGCAGTTCTTC. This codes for CASSLVLAVNEQFF.

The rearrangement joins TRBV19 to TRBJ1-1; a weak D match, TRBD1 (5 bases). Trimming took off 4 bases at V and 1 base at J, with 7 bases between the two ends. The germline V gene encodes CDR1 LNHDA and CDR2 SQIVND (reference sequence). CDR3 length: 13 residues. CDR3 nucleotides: TGTGCCAGTAGTACCGGGGGGAACACTGAAGCTTTCTTT. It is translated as CASSTGGNTEAFF.

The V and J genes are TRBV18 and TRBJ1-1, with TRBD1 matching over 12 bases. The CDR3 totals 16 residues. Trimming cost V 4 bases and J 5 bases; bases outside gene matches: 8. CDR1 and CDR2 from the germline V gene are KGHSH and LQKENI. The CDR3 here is CASSRQPGQGATEAFF. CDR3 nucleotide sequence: TGTGCCAGCTCACGACAGCCGGGACAGGGGGCAACTGAAGCTTTCTTT.

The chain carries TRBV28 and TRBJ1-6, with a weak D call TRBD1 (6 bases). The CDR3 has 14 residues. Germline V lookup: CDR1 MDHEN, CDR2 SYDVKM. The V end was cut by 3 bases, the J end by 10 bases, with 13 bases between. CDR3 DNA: TGTGCCAGCAGTTTCAACAGGGTAGGATCACCCCTCCACTTT. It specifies CASSFNRVGSPLHF.

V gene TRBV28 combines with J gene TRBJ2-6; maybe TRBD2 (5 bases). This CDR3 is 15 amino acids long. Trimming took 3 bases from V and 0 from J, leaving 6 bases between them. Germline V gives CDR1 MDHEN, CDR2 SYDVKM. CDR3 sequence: CASSLEDSGANVLTF. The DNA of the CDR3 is TGTGCCAGCAGTTTGGAGGACTCTGGGGCCAACGTCCTGACTTTC.

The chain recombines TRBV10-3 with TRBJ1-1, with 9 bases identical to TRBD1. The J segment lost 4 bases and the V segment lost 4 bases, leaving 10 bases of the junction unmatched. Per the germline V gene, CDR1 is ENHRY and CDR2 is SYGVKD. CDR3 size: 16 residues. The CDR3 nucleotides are TGTGCCATCAGTGGAACAGGGGGCGCTTTTGGCACTGAAGCTTTCTTT. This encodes CAISGTGGAFGTEAFF.

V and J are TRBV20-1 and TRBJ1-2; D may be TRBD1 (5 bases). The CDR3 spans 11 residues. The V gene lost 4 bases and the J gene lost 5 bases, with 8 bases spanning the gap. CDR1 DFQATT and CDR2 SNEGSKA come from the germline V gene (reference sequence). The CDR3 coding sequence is TGCAGTGCTACGCAGGGTTATGGCTACACCTTC. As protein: CSATQGYGYTF.

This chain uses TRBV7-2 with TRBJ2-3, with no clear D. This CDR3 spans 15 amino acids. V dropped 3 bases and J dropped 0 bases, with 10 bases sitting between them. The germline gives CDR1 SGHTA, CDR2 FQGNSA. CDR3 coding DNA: TGTGCCAGCAGCTTCCCTGGGCCTAGCACAGATACGCAGTATTTT. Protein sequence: CASSFPGPSTDTQYF.

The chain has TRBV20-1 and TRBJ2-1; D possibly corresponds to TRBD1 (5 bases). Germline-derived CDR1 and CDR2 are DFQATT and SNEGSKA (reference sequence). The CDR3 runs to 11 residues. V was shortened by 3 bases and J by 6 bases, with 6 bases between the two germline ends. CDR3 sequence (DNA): TGCAGTGCTAGTAGGGGCAATGAGCAGTTCTTC. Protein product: CSASRGNEQFF.

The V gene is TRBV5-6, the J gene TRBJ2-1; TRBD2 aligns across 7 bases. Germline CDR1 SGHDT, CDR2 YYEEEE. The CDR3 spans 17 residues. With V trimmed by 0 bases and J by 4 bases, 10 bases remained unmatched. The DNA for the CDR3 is TGTGCCAGCAGCTTGGAACTGGGAGGGCCCGCTTACAATGAGCAGTTCTTC. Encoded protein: CASSLELGGPAYNEQFF.